Given below is one T cell receptor beta chain in context. The antigen it binds to is not known. Per-nucleotide qualities are absent, and no much larger clonotype sits a single base away. The germline V gene supplies CDR1 SGHAT and CDR2 FQNNGV. The CDR3 spans 16 residues, from the cysteine through the phenylalanine. The sequence is cut down to CDR3 DNA, 48 bases in frame from base 1. V sheds 5 bases and J sheds 7 bases, leaving 24 bases between their ends. The CDR3 regions of human TCRbeta chains were analyzed by immunosequencing. In the paper's pipeline: TCRs in the repertoires were compared against a reference library of SARS-CoV-2-specific TCRs that had been generated with the MIRA antigen-specificity platform. Breadth was defined as the fraction of unique TCRs that were SARS-CoV-2-associated, and depth was defined as the fraction of total T cells that were SARS-CoV-2-associated. Using the MIRA data, each spike-specific TCR was assigned both to the spike region to which the TCR was reactive and to a CD4 or CD8 class. Log10-transformed breadth and depth values were compared by one-way ANOVA with Sidak's multiple comparisons tests. Held by TCRdb, this immuneACCESS table contains in-frame sequences only and omits some clones. Under half of the omission traces to an unresolved V gene where checked; the cause of the rest is unknown. The V and J calls and clone size were taken over from that table, and D and trimming were inferred from the DNA. The sample table records roughly 120,000 clones; approximately 85% of these occur just once. Of the sample, more than 7.5% is held by the ten largest clones.

The entry originates in a study of T cell responses to AZD1222 COVID-19 vaccine (dated by TCRdb to the early 2020s). Concerning the study at large: Because spike-specific TCR depth and breadth did not differ between the two schedules, AZD1222 recipients who got a second dose at roughly 4 weeks were pooled with those who got a second dose at roughly 12 weeks. Enrollment into the trials was organized by age into subgroups of 18-55, 56-69 and 70-plus years, and those subgroups contained about 150, 27 and 61 TCR-sequenced participants, respectively. A total of 230 to 250 trial participants underwent TCR sequencing, of whom more than 200 had received two doses of AZD1222 and around 26 had received two doses of the MenACWY control vaccine. The paper as a whole reports these results and caveats: In the small 56-69-year group, the increase in depth fell short of significance, most likely because of low power. The whole spike protein was spanned by vaccine-associated CD4 TCRs, and dominant responses were seen in regions 160-218 and 743-854. Only a handful of AZD1222 recipients were SARS-CoV-2 seropositive at baseline, limiting conclusions about previously exposed vaccinees. Epitopes outside the regions mutated in the B.1.351 and B.1.1.7 variants were reportedly recognized by nearly half of the unique spike-specific TCRs. Because no samples from the day 14 peak response were available, repertoires could be characterized only after the peak T cell response. After two AZD1222 doses, both the breadth and the depth of spike-specific TCRs were significantly higher than at day 0 and than in MenACWY recipients. Participants were mostly white British and included more females than males, and it was suggested by the authors that clonal diversity may have been underestimated.

Read against the paper, the sample's time point label means: baseline before first vaccination. Vaccinee samples were obtained from the UK trials COV001 and COV002, which included a single-blind randomized controlled phase 2/3 trial of AZD1222 (ChAdOx1 nCoV-19) in healthy adults. For TCRbeta chain sequencing, PBMC samples from trial participants were taken at day 0 and at day 28 after the second dose. The sequences come from peripheral blood, collected on day 0 of AZD1222 vaccination. This receptor was identified in an adult in good health. The chain uses TRBV11-2 and TRBJ2-7, with no confidently assigned D gene. The bases are TGTGCCAGCAGCGTCTTCAACGGTCCGGAGTTAGGAGAGCAGTACTTC. Its coded protein is CASSVFNGPELGEQYF.